A single sample gave rise to the 26 T cell receptor beta chains below, sequenced in a study of cytomegalovirus exposure and HLA in healthy donors. Both 60 Vbeta primers and 13 Jbeta primers went into the PCR. Assay used: immunoSEQ multiplex PCR; TCRdb lists only in-frame clones, some missing. The table has 150,000 to 200,000 clones, roughly 73% seen once. Sequencing input: PBMCs. The receptors come from a male donor in good health and CMV-seronegative.

This clone has only one observation. The rearrangement uses TRBV10-3 and TRBJ2-3, with TRBD2 identical over 8 bases. This CDR3 has 17 amino acids. The junction had 8 bases not matched to a gene; V was cut back by 3 bases and J by 0 bases. The germline V gene has CDR1 ENHRY and CDR2 SYGVKD. CDR3 residues: CAISDAGGMKSTDTQYF. CDR3 coding DNA: TGTGCCATCAGTGATGCGGGAGGTATGAAAAGCACAGATACGCAGTATTTT.

Note on this clone: The junction departs from the called germline gene at one end, perhaps through a read error. The V and J genes are TRBV7-9 and TRBJ2-1; 9 positions agree with TRBD1. This CDR3 region has 15 residues. Germline V gives CDR1 SEHNR, CDR2 FQNEAQ (reference sequence). The CDR3 nucleotides are TGTTCCAGCAGCCCTCGGGGACAGGGTATGGGTGAGCAGTTCTTC. It is translated as CSSSPRGQGMGEQFF.

The chain links TRBV2 to TRBJ2-1; 7 nucleotides agree with TRBD2. Germline-derived CDR1 and CDR2 are SNHLY and FYNNEI. V trimming: 7 bases; J trimming: 3 bases; junction bases outside the gene matches: 9. The CDR3 contains 15 residues. The CDR3 DNA follows: TGTGCCAGCACGATTGGGGGGGAGGACTACAATGAGCAGTTCTTC. Protein: CASTIGGEDYNEQFF.

This chain links TRBV5-1 with TRBJ2-3; 13 nucleotides agree with TRBD2. The length of the CDR3 is 18 residues. V gave up 4 bases and J gave up 6 bases; unmatched junction bases: 14. Germline V gene data show CDR1 as SGHRS and CDR2 as YFSETQ. CDR3 in amino acids: CASSRLTSGGADRDTQYF. CDR3 DNA sequence: TGCGCCAGCAGCCGTTTAACTAGCGGGGGGGCCGATCGGGATACGCAGTATTTT.

V and J are TRBV6-5 and TRBJ2-1, with a weak D call TRBD2 (6 bases). Germline V gene data show CDR1 as MNHEY and CDR2 as SVGAGI. This CDR3 has 16 residues. Trimming left V 0 bases short and J 6 bases short, with 15 bases between. CDR3 DNA sequence: TGTGCCAGCAGTTACTCTGGCGGGGTTGCAGTCAATGAGCAGTTCTTC. Translation: CASSYSGGVAVNEQFF.

The V and J genes are TRBV27 and TRBJ2-3; perhaps TRBD1 as D (6 bases). Trimming removed 2 bases from V and 6 bases from J, with 18 bases in between. The germline CDR1 and CDR2 sequences are MNHEY and SMNVEV (reference sequence). The CDR3 runs 16 residues. The CDR3 loop reads CASSLRQVVASDTQYF. In DNA, the CDR3 is TGTGCCAGCAGTTTAAGACAGGTTGTAGCGTCTGATACGCAGTATTTT.

The chain employs TRBV5-1 and TRBJ2-1; 8 nucleotides agree with TRBD2. Looked up from germline, CDR1 is SGHRS and CDR2 is YFSETQ. J was trimmed by 12 bases and V by 0 bases; bases with no gene match: 11. The CDR3 sequence is 15 residues long. The chain's CDR3 is CASSLVLAGPARQFF. In nucleotides, the CDR3 is TGCGCCAGCAGCTTGGTCCTAGCGGGCCCTGCGCGGCAGTTCTTC.

This clone was counted a single time. V is TRBV5-1 and J is TRBJ1-5; D is possibly TRBD1 (5 bases). CDR1 is SGHRS and CDR2 is YFSETQ in the germline V gene. V shed 3 bases and J shed 5 bases, with 12 bases lying between them. CDR3 size: 14 residues. CDR3 protein: CASSSGVRDQPQHF. The CDR3 DNA is TGCGCCAGCAGCTCGGGGGTCAGGGATCAGCCCCAGCATTTT.

J is TRBJ2-5 and V is TRBV7-9; D is unresolved. The CDR3 contains 13 residues. The V and J ends lost 5 bases and 5 bases respectively, with 12 bases between them. Germline CDR1 SEHNR, CDR2 FQNEAQ (reference sequence). CDR3 bases: TGTGCCAGCAGCCCCGTTAACGCGGAGACCCAGTACTTC. This codes for CASSPVNAETQYF.

The chain couples TRBV7-9 to TRBJ1-1, with D hard to call. Germline V gene data show CDR1 as SEHNR and CDR2 as FQNEAQ (reference sequence). The length of the CDR3 is 12 residues. V dropped 5 bases and J dropped 6 bases, with 10 bases sitting between them. This chain's CDR3 is CASSGRVAEAFF. CDR3 sequence (DNA): TGTGCCAGCAGCGGGAGAGTCGCTGAAGCTTTCTTT. Supplemented by reference TRBV7-9 and TRBJ1-1, the full variable domain reads DTGVSQNPRHKITKRGQNVTFRCDPISEHNRLYWYRQTLGQGPEFLTYFQNEAQLEKSRLLSDRFSAERPKGSFSTLEIQRTEQGDSAMYLCASSGRVAEAFFGQGTRLTVV.

This clone was counted a single time. The chain combines TRBV7-6 with TRBJ1-1; D is perhaps TRBD1 (6 bases). The CDR3 extends over 12 amino acids. The V end lost 5 bases, the J end lost 6 bases, and 10 bases lay between the germline ends. Germline values: CDR1 SGHVS, CDR2 FNYEAQ. CDR3 nucleotides: TGTGCCAGCAGCCTCCGGACAGCTGAAGCTTTCTTT. This encodes CASSLRTAEAFF.

This clone was counted between two and nine times. This chain joins TRBV6-5 and TRBJ1-3; D remains unclear. Trimming left V 5 bases short and J 3 bases short, with 5 bases between. CDR1 MNHEY and CDR2 SVGAGI come from the germline V gene. This CDR3 is built from 12 residues. In DNA form, the CDR3 reads TGTGCCAGCAGTCCCAGTGGAAACACCATATATTTT. It translates to CASSPSGNTIYF.

The chain employs TRBV27 and TRBJ1-1, with 8 bases matching TRBD1. Germline-derived CDR1 and CDR2 are MNHEY and SMNVEV (reference sequence). This CDR3 comprises 16 residues. With V trimmed by 5 bases and J by 4 bases, 12 bases remained unmatched. CDR3 bases: TGTGCCAGCAGTCCCGGACAGGGCGGTTGGTCCACTGAAGCTTTCTTT. Translated: CASSPGQGGWSTEAFF.

The chain has TRBV19 and TRBJ1-1, with TRBD1 matching 9 bases. The CDR3 runs to 18 residues. Germline V gene sequence: CDR1 LNHDA, CDR2 SQIVND (reference sequence). V lost 5 bases to trimming and J lost 5 bases; unmatched junction nucleotides: 18. The CDR3 nucleotides are TGTGCCAGTAGTTACCCCCGGGACAGGGACGTTCGTAGGACTGAAGCTTTCTTT. Translated: CASSYPRDRDVRRTEAFF.

This chain connects TRBV6-1 to TRBJ1-5; unclear D gene. V was shortened by 6 bases and J by 0 bases, with 12 bases between the two germline ends. Germline values: CDR1 MNHNS, CDR2 SASEGT. This CDR3 is 15 amino acids long. This CDR3 is CASRRNGDSNQPQHF. Written as DNA, the CDR3 is TGTGCCAGCAGGAGGAACGGGGATAGCAATCAGCCCCAGCATTTT.

The chain uses TRBV4-2 and TRBJ2-6; 7 nucleotides align to TRBD1. The CDR3 sequence is 20 residues long. V shed 2 bases and J 0 bases; nucleotides not matched to a gene: 13. Germline V gives CDR1 LGHNA, CDR2 YNFKEQ. CDR3 sequence (DNA): TGTGCCAGCAGCCAAAGGAGTTATAGGGGACAGAGCTCTGGGGCCAACGTCCTGACTTTC. It yields the protein CASSQRSYRGQSSGANVLTF.

The chain joins TRBV7-2 to TRBJ2-3; 7 bases align to TRBD2. The CDR3 consists of 13 residues. The J segment lost 5 bases and the V segment lost 5 bases, leaving 4 bases of the junction unmatched. Germline V gene data show CDR1 as SGHTA and CDR2 as FQGNSA. The DNA of the CDR3 is TGTGCCAGCAGCCGCCTAGCGGAAGATACGCAGTATTTT. It is translated as CASSRLAEDTQYF.

Turning to this clone: Other nucleotide sequences from this sample produce the same CDR3. V is TRBV7-9 and J is TRBJ1-1; 9 nucleotides align to TRBD1. CDR3 length: 14 residues. The V and J ends lost 2 bases and 5 bases, in that order; junction bases with no gene match: 3. Germline CDR1 and CDR2: SEHNR and FQNEAQ (reference sequence). The CDR3, as DNA: TGTGCCAGCAGCTTAAGGGACAGGGCGACTGAAGCTTTCTTT. Protein product: CASSLRDRATEAFF.

The genes are TRBV5-6 and TRBJ1-2; 10 bases line up with TRBD1. Trimming took 4 bases from V and 6 from J; bases not matched to a gene: 6. The germline CDR1 and CDR2 sequences are SGHDT and YYEEEE. This CDR3 is 14 amino acids long. The CDR3 spells CASSHDRGHHGYTF. The DNA for the CDR3 is TGTGCCAGCAGCCACGACAGGGGGCACCATGGCTACACCTTC.

This chain links TRBV6-1 with TRBJ1-4, with D perhaps matching TRBD1 (5 bases). CDR3 length equals 13 residues. The V and J ends lost 6 bases and 8 bases respectively, with 13 bases between them. CDR1 is MNHNS, CDR2 SASEGT, per germline. CDR3 amino acids: CASRDVRGEKLFF. CDR3 nucleotides: TGTGCCAGCAGGGATGTACGGGGGGAAAAACTGTTTTTT.

The chain couples TRBV9 to TRBJ2-3; 14 bases map to TRBD2. CDR3 length equals 18 residues. Germline CDR1 and CDR2: SGDLS and YYNGEE. V lost 3 bases and J lost 0; bases outside the gene matches: 6. CDR3 residues: CASSAGLAGATSTDTQYF. CDR3 DNA sequence: TGTGCCAGCAGCGCGGGACTAGCGGGGGCTACTAGCACAGATACGCAGTATTTT.

Here the CDR3 reads CASSQAISSTGELFF. In nucleotides, the CDR3 is TGTGCCAGCAGCCAAGCAATCTCGAGCACCGGGGAGCTGTTTTTT. The chain joins TRBV4-2 to TRBJ2-2, with D hard to call. CDR3 length: 15 residues. From germline, CDR1 is LGHNA and CDR2 YNFKEQ. The V gene lost 1 base and the J gene lost 4 bases, with 10 bases spanning the gap.

The chain combines TRBV7-3 with TRBJ2-2; the match to TRBD1 covers 7 bases. This CDR3 spans 15 amino acids. CDR1 SGHTA and CDR2 FQGTGA come from the germline V gene. V gave up 4 bases and J gave up 4 bases; unmatched junction bases: 6. CDR3 protein: CASSSDRSPTGELFF. Here the CDR3 DNA reads TGTGCCAGCAGCTCGGACAGGTCACCCACCGGGGAGCTGTTTTTT.

The chain joins TRBV19 to TRBJ1-4; D perhaps matches TRBD1 (5 bases). Germline CDR1 is LNHDA and CDR2 is SQIVND (reference sequence). The CDR3 spans 14 residues. Trimming took off 7 bases at V and 0 bases at J, with 9 bases between the two ends. In DNA form, the CDR3 reads TGTGCCAGTAAGAAACAGGCAACTAATGAAAAACTGTTTTTT. Translation gives CASKKQATNEKLFF.

This clone was recorded only once. The chain carries TRBV9 and TRBJ1-1; D gene ambiguous. Per germline, CDR1 SGDLS and CDR2 YYNGEE. The CDR3 is 14 amino acids. V was shortened by 0 bases and J by 2 bases, with 8 bases between the two germline ends. The CDR3: CASSVGAGNTEAFF. CDR3 in DNA: TGTGCCAGCAGCGTAGGGGCAGGCAACACTGAAGCTTTCTTT.

The V and J genes are TRBV5-1 and TRBJ2-4, with TRBD1 matching over 9 bases. Germline V gene sequence: CDR1 SGHRS, CDR2 YFSETQ. The CDR3 runs to 15 residues. V lost 3 bases and J lost 7; bases outside the gene matches: 8. The CDR3 loop reads CASSSEGQGENIQYF. CDR3 sequence (DNA): TGCGCCAGCAGCTCCGAGGGACAGGGTGAGAACATTCAGTACTTC.